These 31 T cell receptor beta chains came from one sample sequenced in a study of blood T cell repertoires in COVID-19. Assay: immunoSEQ multiplex PCR; the TCRdb copy retains only in-frame clones and omits some. This table holds around 430,000 clones, approximately 89% found once. Sequenced: peripheral blood. Every receptor here comes from a woman aged 50 to 60 with COVID-19, enrolled during active disease.

This clone came up once. The chain has TRBV5-1 and TRBJ2-1; 14 bases are a match to TRBD2. This CDR3 comprises 15 residues. Germline values: CDR1 SGHRS, CDR2 YFSETQ. J gave up 7 bases and V 3 bases, and 3 bases lay outside the gene matches. The CDR3 bases are TGCGCCAGCAGCTACGGACTAGCGGGGGGAAATGAGCAGTTCTTC. Encoded protein: CASSYGLAGGNEQFF.

Details on this clone: Other DNA sequences of this sample code for an identical CDR3. The chain couples TRBV20-1 to TRBJ2-3, with D hard to call. Germline V gene data show CDR1 as DFQATT and CDR2 as SNEGSKA (reference sequence). V was clipped by 3 bases and J by 0 bases, with 10 bases between them. This CDR3 contains 14 residues. CDR3 amino acids: CSASRGISTDTQYF. The CDR3 DNA reads as TGCAGTGCTAGTCGCGGAATTAGCACAGATACGCAGTATTTT.

The J gene is TRBJ1-5, the V gene TRBV6-5, with D uncertain. CDR1 and CDR2 (germline): MNHEY, SVGAGI. V was shortened by 0 bases and J by 3 bases, with 6 bases between the two germline ends. This CDR3 is 14 amino acids long. The CDR3 reads CASSYSNFNQPQHF. Here the CDR3 DNA reads TGTGCCAGCAGTTACTCCAATTTCAATCAGCCCCAGCATTTT.

The chain recombines TRBV7-9 with TRBJ1-1; 7 nucleotides align to TRBD1. The CDR3 sequence is 15 residues long. The germline gives CDR1 SEHNR, CDR2 FQNEAQ (reference sequence). The J segment lost 1 base and the V segment lost 2 bases, leaving 4 bases of the junction unmatched. As DNA, the CDR3 is TGTGCCAGCAGCTTACCGACAGGGCCGAACACTGAAGCTTTCTTT. This translates into CASSLPTGPNTEAFF.

The chain is built from TRBV4-1 and TRBJ2-1; 13 nucleotides agree with TRBD2. V lost 0 bases to trimming and J lost 8 bases; unmatched junction nucleotides: 10. The length of the CDR3 is 18 residues. CDR1 is MGHRA, CDR2 YSYEKL, per germline. CDR3 in amino acids: CASSQDNRLAGGDDEQFF. CDR3 nucleotides: TGCGCCAGCAGCCAAGATAATAGACTAGCGGGGGGTGATGATGAGCAGTTCTTC.

This sequence joins TRBV30 and TRBJ1-3, with D uncertain. The ends were cut back, 4 bases at V and 3 bases at J, with 10 bases in the middle. This CDR3 region has 13 residues. Germline V gene lookup returns CDR1 GTSNPN and CDR2 SVGIG (reference sequence). CDR3 DNA: TGTGCCTGGACCCACTCCAATGGAAACACCATATATTTT. Residues: CAWTHSNGNTIYF.

The rearrangement uses TRBV2 and TRBJ2-7; maybe TRBD1 (6 bases). The CDR3 runs 13 residues. Between the trimmed V and J ends, which lost 4 bases and 2 bases, there was a span of 9 bases. From germline, CDR1 is SNHLY and CDR2 FYNNEI. The CDR3 DNA reads TGTGCCAGCAGTGTGGCAGGGGCCTACGAGCAGTACTTC. Translated: CASSVAGAYEQYF.

The chain uses TRBV5-4 and TRBJ2-2; D is possibly TRBD2 (5 bases). This CDR3 region has 14 residues. Germline V gene lookup returns CDR1 SGHNT and CDR2 YYREEE (reference sequence). V lost 4 bases and J 4 bases, leaving 11 bases between the germline ends. CDR3: CASSPPAGTGELFF. Here the CDR3 DNA reads TGTGCCAGCAGCCCTCCCGCGGGCACCGGGGAGCTGTTTTTT.

The gene calls are TRBV24-1 and TRBJ1-2; unclear D gene. Trimming cost V 3 bases and J 8 bases, with 15 bases left between them. CDR3 length: 14 residues. Germline V gene data show CDR1 as KGHDR and CDR2 as SFDVKD. DNA for the CDR3: TGTGCCACCAGTGATCAACCCCACCCGCGGGGCTACACCTTC. Residues: CATSDQPHPRGYTF.

This clone was found a few times. The rearrangement joins TRBV11-1 to TRBJ2-7, with 12 bases aligning to TRBD2. This CDR3 is 15 amino acids long. Germline CDR1 is SGHAT and CDR2 is FQDESV (reference sequence). V was clipped by 8 bases and J by 2 bases; unmatched bases: 7. CDR3 loop: CASASGGGTTYEQYF. The DNA for the CDR3 is TGTGCCAGCGCTAGCGGGGGGGGAACGACCTACGAGCAGTACTTC.

The rearrangement links TRBV6-1 to TRBJ2-2; D may be TRBD1 (7 bases). The CDR3 has 14 residues. V gave up 0 bases and J gave up 6 bases, with 8 bases separating them. Per the germline V gene, CDR1 is MNHNS and CDR2 is SASEGT. CDR3 DNA sequence: TGTGCCAGCAGTGAAGCCAGGGGGGCCGGGGAGCTGTTTTTT. Translated, it gives CASSEARGAGELFF.

The chain employs TRBV27 and TRBJ1-1, with 7 bases matching TRBD1. The CDR3 has 14 residues. The germline gives CDR1 MNHEY, CDR2 SMNVEV (reference sequence). V lost 3 bases to trimming and J lost 4 bases; unmatched junction nucleotides: 5. CDR3 amino acids: CASSFRQGGTEAFF. CDR3 sequence (DNA): TGTGCCAGCAGTTTCAGACAGGGAGGCACTGAAGCTTTCTTT.

The chain recombines TRBV10-1 with TRBJ1-5, with a weak D call TRBD1 (5 bases). This CDR3 is 17 amino acids long. Germline V gives CDR1 WNHNN, CDR2 SYGVQD (reference sequence). Trimming pared 7 bases from V and 2 bases from J, leaving 21 bases between. Here the CDR3 DNA reads TGCGCCAGCACCCCCAAAGGAGGGGTAAAAGGCAATCAGCCCCAGCATTTT. Amino acid sequence: CASTPKGGVKGNQPQHF.

This clone turned up a few times. The chain joins TRBV10-3 to TRBJ1-2, with 7 bases matching TRBD1. This CDR3 region has 12 residues. V was pared by 6 bases and J by 6 bases, with 4 bases of the junction left unmatched. Per germline, CDR1 ENHRY and CDR2 SYGVKD. DNA of the CDR3: TGTGCCATCAGCTCAACAGGGGATGGCTACACCTTC. Its protein product is CAISSTGDGYTF.

This sequence joins TRBV12-5 and TRBJ1-1, with D unresolved. The germline V and J ends were trimmed by 0 bases and 3 bases, with 2 bases remaining between them. This CDR3 is 12 amino acids long. CDR1 and CDR2 (germline): LGHNT, FRNRAP. DNA for the CDR3: TGTGCTAGTGGTTTGGTCTACACTGAAGCTTTCTTT. Encoded protein: CASGLVYTEAFF.

The V gene is TRBV19, the J gene TRBJ1-1; TRBD1 agrees at 7 bases. The CDR3 has 14 amino acids. CDR1 is LNHDA and CDR2 is SQIVND in the germline V gene (reference sequence). V lost 5 bases to trimming and J lost 3 bases; unmatched junction nucleotides: 6. Written as DNA, the CDR3 is TGTGCCAGTAGTTCTCCGGGACAGTACACTGAAGCTTTCTTT. This codes for CASSSPGQYTEAFF.

This clone was picked up a small number of times. V gene TRBV21-1 combines with J gene TRBJ2-1; the tabulated D call, TRBD2, remains unverified against the DNA. TRBV21-1 is noted as a pseudogene. CDR3 size: 10 residues. CDR3 residues: CASSHAPLFF. CDR3 nucleotide sequence: TGTGCCAGCAGCCACGCGCCCCTGTTCTTC.

This clone was detected once. Additional DNA sequences in this sample encode the identical CDR3. This chain uses TRBV7-2 with TRBJ1-1; no firm D call. The V end was cut by 1 base, the J end by 1 base, with 7 bases between. The germline CDR1 and CDR2 sequences are SGHTA and FQGNSA. The CDR3 runs to 14 residues. The CDR3 here is CASSLGPGNTEAFF. CDR3 DNA: TGTGCCAGCAGCTTAGGTCCAGGGAACACTGAAGCTTTCTTT.

The rearrangement links TRBV5-5 to TRBJ1-2, with D perhaps TRBD1 (6 bases). This CDR3 is built from 14 residues. V lost 5 bases to trimming and J lost 2 bases, with 13 bases between them. The germline V gene has CDR1 SGHKS and CDR2 YYEKEE (reference sequence). The CDR3 DNA is TGTGCCAGCAGGAGAAACACAGGGAACTATGGCTACACCTTC. Its translation is CASRRNTGNYGYTF. The full variable domain, in which reference TRBV5-5 and TRBJ1-2 provide the parts outside the CDR3, is DAGVTQSPTHLIKTRGQQVTLRCSPISGHKSVSWYQQVLGQGPQFIFQYYEKEERGRGNFPDRFSARQFPNYSSELNVNALLLGDSALYLCASRRNTGNYGYTFGSGTRLTVV.

The CDR3 reads CASSLLQGARGYTF. In DNA form, the CDR3 reads TGTGCCAGTAGCCTATTACAGGGGGCTAGAGGCTACACCTTC. V is TRBV19 and J is TRBJ1-2; TRBD1 matches at 9 bases. V was clipped by 6 bases and J by 8 bases; unmatched bases: 10. The V gene's germline CDR1 is LNHDA and CDR2 SQIVND (reference sequence). The CDR3 sequence is 14 residues long.

The chain couples TRBV19 to TRBJ1-2; perhaps TRBD1 as D (5 bases). This CDR3 contains 14 residues. Trimming took off 3 bases at V and 4 bases at J, with 12 bases between the two ends. Germline V gene sequence: CDR1 LNHDA, CDR2 SQIVND (reference sequence). The CDR3 coding sequence is TGTGCCAGTAGTATGGGCAGGGAACCCTATGGCTACACCTTC. Translation: CASSMGREPYGYTF. Complete variable domain (other parts from reference TRBV19 and TRBJ1-2): DGGITQSPKYLFRKEGQNVTLSCEQNLNHDAMYWYRQDPGQGLRLIYYSQIVNDFQKGDIAEGYSVSREKKESFPLTVTSAQKNPTAFYLCASSMGREPYGYTFGSGTRLTVV.

The genes are TRBV30 and TRBJ1-3; no clear D gene. CDR3 length: 12 amino acids. Deletions cut 3 bases from V and 3 bases from J, with 6 bases between. Germline CDR1 and CDR2: GTSNPN and SVGIG (reference sequence). The CDR3 sequence: CAWREVGNTIYF. CDR3 coding DNA: TGTGCCTGGAGGGAGGTTGGAAACACCATATATTTT. The entire variable domain, with the rest obtained from reference TRBV30 and TRBJ1-3, is as follows: SQTIHQWPATLVQPVGSPLSLECTVEGTSNPNLYWYRQAAGRGLQLLFYSVGIGQISSEVPQNLSASRPQDRQFILSSKKLLLSDSGFYLCAWREVGNTIYFGEGSWLTVV.

This clone was counted once. The V call is TRBV5-4, the J call TRBJ2-1, with TRBD2 matching over 8 bases. Trimming at V came to 4 bases and at J to 6 bases, leaving 12 bases not matched to a gene. The germline gives CDR1 SGHNT, CDR2 YYREEE (reference sequence). The CDR3 runs to 16 residues. CDR3 loop: CASSPDPGTRPNEQFF. The CDR3 nucleotides are TGTGCCAGCAGCCCTGACCCCGGGACTAGGCCCAATGAGCAGTTCTTC.

The V gene is TRBV27, the J gene TRBJ1-2; perhaps TRBD1 as D (5 bases). Trimming removed 4 bases from V and 4 bases from J, with 13 bases in between. Germline V gene sequence: CDR1 MNHEY, CDR2 SMNVEV (reference sequence). This CDR3 is built from 14 residues. The chain's CDR3 is CASSWAGTTYGYTF. As DNA, the CDR3 is TGTGCCAGCAGTTGGGCAGGGACTACCTATGGCTACACCTTC.

The chain is built from TRBV11-3 and TRBJ1-1, with unresolved D. CDR3 length: 14 amino acids. The V end was cut by 5 bases, the J end by 5 bases, with 15 bases between. Germline V gene data show CDR1 as SGHNT and CDR2 as YENEEA. The CDR3 sequence is CASSRSSGGTEAFF. The CDR3 DNA follows: TGTGCCAGCAGCCGATCATCCGGAGGGACTGAAGCTTTCTTT.

The chain uses TRBV9 and TRBJ2-3, with a possible D match to TRBD1 (7 bases). The CDR3 is made up of 17 amino acids. Trimming shortened V by 0 bases and J by 4 bases, and 18 bases separated the two germline ends. Germline V CDR1 and CDR2: SGDLS, YYNGEE. The CDR3: CASSVVSGGLLSDTQYF. In DNA form, the CDR3 reads TGTGCCAGCAGCGTAGTGTCAGGGGGGTTACTCTCAGATACGCAGTATTTT.

The V and J genes are TRBV5-5 and TRBJ1-5; a weak D match, TRBD1 (5 bases). There are 17 residues in the CDR3. From germline, CDR1 is SGHKS and CDR2 YYEKEE (reference sequence). Trimming left V 1 base short and J 1 base short, with 15 bases between. CDR3 nucleotide sequence: TGTGCCAGCAGCTTGATGTATACAGGTGGAAGCAATCAGCCCCAGCATTTT. Translation gives CASSLMYTGGSNQPQHF.

In nucleotides, the CDR3 is TGTGCCAGCACCCGGGGTAGGGTTCAGTACTTC. Its protein product is CASTRGRVQYF. This chain connects TRBV21-1 to TRBJ2-4; the table's D gene call, TRBD2, was not cross checked with the DNA. TRBV21-1 is described as a pseudogene. This CDR3 region has 11 residues.

The CDR3 nucleotides read TGTGCCAGCAGCTTAGCTGCAGGGTACTACGAGCAGTACTTC. Residues: CASSLAAGYYEQYF. The chain combines TRBV7-9 with TRBJ2-7, with TRBD1 as a possible D gene (5 bases). This CDR3 is built from 14 residues. Trimming removed 0 bases at V and 3 bases at J, with 9 bases between. Germline CDR1 and CDR2: SEHNR and FQNEAQ (reference sequence).

A note on this clone: A read error may account for a junction end that differs from germline. This chain connects TRBV5-1 to TRBJ2-7, with 12 nucleotides matching TRBD2. This CDR3 spans 17 amino acids. Germline V gene lookup returns CDR1 SGHRS and CDR2 YFSETQ. DNA for the CDR3: TGCGCCAGCGGCTTGGGAAGGACTAGCGGGGTGTCCTACGAGCAGTACTTC. This sequence encodes CASGLGRTSGVSYEQYF. The complete variable domain, with remaining parts taken from reference TRBV5-1 and TRBJ2-7, reads KAGVTQTPRYLIKTRGQQVTLSCSPISGHRSVSWYQQTPGQGLQFLFEYFSETQRNKGNFPGRFSGRQFSNSRSEMNVSTLELGDSALYLCASGLGRTSGVSYEQYFGPGTRLTVT.

The rearrangement uses TRBV7-8 and TRBJ1-3; D gene uncertain. Germline V gives CDR1 SGHVS, CDR2 FQNEAQ. The CDR3 has 16 amino acids. The V end lost 5 bases, the J end lost 0 bases, and 14 bases lay between the germline ends. The CDR3 here is CASSPPLLASGNTIYF. The CDR3 DNA follows: TGTGCCAGCAGCCCACCTTTGTTGGCCTCTGGAAACACCATATATTTT.